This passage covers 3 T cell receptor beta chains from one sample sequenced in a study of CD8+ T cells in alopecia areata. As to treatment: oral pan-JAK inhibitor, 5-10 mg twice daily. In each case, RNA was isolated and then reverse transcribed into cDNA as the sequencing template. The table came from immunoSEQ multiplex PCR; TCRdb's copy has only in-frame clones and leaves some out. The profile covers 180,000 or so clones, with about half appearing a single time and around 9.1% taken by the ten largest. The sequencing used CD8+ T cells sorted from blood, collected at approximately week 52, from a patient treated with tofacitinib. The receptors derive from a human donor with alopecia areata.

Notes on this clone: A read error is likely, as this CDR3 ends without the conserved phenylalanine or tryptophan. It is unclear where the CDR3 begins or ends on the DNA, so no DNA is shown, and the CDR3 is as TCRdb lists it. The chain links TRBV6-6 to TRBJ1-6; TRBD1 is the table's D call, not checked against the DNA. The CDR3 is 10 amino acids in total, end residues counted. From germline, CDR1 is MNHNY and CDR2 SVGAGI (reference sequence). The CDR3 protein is CASSYDQGTL.

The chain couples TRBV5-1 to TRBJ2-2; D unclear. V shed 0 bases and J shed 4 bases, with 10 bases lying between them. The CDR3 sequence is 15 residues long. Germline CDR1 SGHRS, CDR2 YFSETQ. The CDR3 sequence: CASSLDSPATGELFF. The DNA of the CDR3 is TGCGCCAGCAGCTTGGACAGCCCAGCCACCGGGGAGCTGTTTTTT.

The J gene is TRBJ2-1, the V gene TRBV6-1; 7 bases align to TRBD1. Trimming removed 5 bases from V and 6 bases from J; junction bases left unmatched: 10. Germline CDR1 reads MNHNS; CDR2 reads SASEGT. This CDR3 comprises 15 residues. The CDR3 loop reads CASSTRGEGANEQFF. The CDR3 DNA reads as TGTGCCAGCAGTACTCGGGGCGAGGGGGCCAATGAGCAGTTCTTC.